These 9 T cell receptor beta chains came from one sample sequenced in a study of Graves' ophthalmopathy and Graves' hyperthyroidism. RNA served as the template for amplifying TCR beta CDR3 regions. An initial RT-PCR round employing HTBI primers preceded a second-round multiplex PCR. From the multiplex PCR reads, TCRdb called clonotypes with MiXCR, one entry per CDR3 protein. In the table there are tens of thousands of distinct CDR3 sequences, under 55% of which are singletons. The sample was peripheral blood. The receptors were gathered from an adult man with Graves' ophthalmopathy.

V is TRBV10-3 and J is TRBJ1-2; TRBD1 agrees at 9 bases. This CDR3 contains 16 residues. V gave up 6 bases and J gave up 4 bases; unmatched junction bases: 12. The germline V gene encodes CDR1 ENHRY and CDR2 SYGVKD. CDR3 sequence: CAIRGSRDRVSYGYTF. DNA of the CDR3: TGTGCCATCAGAGGATCCAGGGACAGGGTGTCCTATGGCTACACCTTC.

The chain joins TRBV2 to TRBJ2-7; D remains ambiguous. CDR1 and CDR2 (germline): SNHLY, FYNNEI. The CDR3 contains 15 residues. Deletions cut 4 bases from V and 0 bases from J, with 13 bases between. The CDR3 reads CASSGRYLSSYEQYF. CDR3 sequence (DNA): TGTGCCAGCAGTGGGAGATACTTAAGCTCCTACGAGCAGTACTTC.

Points on this clonotype: A junction end diverges from the germline sequence, so it may reflect a read error. This sequence joins TRBV11-2 and TRBJ1-1; no clear D. Germline V CDR1 and CDR2: SGHAT, FQNNGV. This CDR3 comprises 13 residues. The CDR3 sequence: CARSLTVNTEAFF. For the CDR3, the DNA is TGTGCCCGCAGCTTGACCGTGAACACGGAAGCTTTCTTT.

The chain carries TRBV9 and TRBJ2-7; 13 bases map to TRBD2. The CDR3 consists of 16 residues. The V gene's germline CDR1 is SGDLS and CDR2 YYNGEE. V was pared by 2 bases and J by 0 bases, with 2 bases of the junction left unmatched. The CDR3 sequence is CASSVGTSGVSYEQYF. In DNA, the CDR3 is TGTGCCAGCAGCGTTGGGACTAGCGGGGTCTCCTACGAGCAGTACTTC.

This clonotype was seen many times. The chain uses TRBV19 and TRBJ2-1; D is ambiguous. V shed 9 bases and J shed 2 bases, with 14 bases lying between them. The CDR3 totals 14 residues. CDR1 is LNHDA and CDR2 is SQIVND in the germline V gene (reference sequence). As DNA, the CDR3 is TGTGCCAGCTTCGACGGGCATACCTACAATGAGCAGTTCTTC. It translates to CASFDGHTYNEQFF.

This clonotype has a count of ten or more. The rearrangement links TRBV12-3 or TRBV12-4 to TRBJ2-3; D remains ambiguous. The CDR3 is 13 amino acids. Trimming removed 6 bases from V and 4 bases from J, with 11 bases in between. Written as DNA, the CDR3 is TGTGCCAGCAGGTCCCCCCCCCCAGATACGCAGTATTTT. Protein product: CASRSPPPDTQYF.

Many counts were recorded for this clonotype. The genes are TRBV5-8 and TRBJ2-5; no firm D call. The germline V gene has CDR1 SGHTS and CDR2 YDEGEE. The CDR3 runs 13 residues. V was trimmed by 2 bases and J by 4 bases, leaving 9 bases between them. CDR3 sequence (DNA): TGTGCCAGCAGCTTTAGGGCAACAGAGACCCAGTACTTC. It codes for CASSFRATETQYF.

This clonotype was picked up a small number of times. No conserved phenylalanine or tryptophan ends this CDR3, so it is likely a read error. The rearrangement links TRBV5-1 to TRBJ2-7, with a weak D call TRBD1 (5 bases). The V gene's germline CDR1 is SGHRS and CDR2 YFSETQ. The V gene lost 4 bases and the J gene lost 3 bases, with 20 bases spanning the gap. This CDR3 comprises 16 residues. CDR3 sequence reads: CASSDSNSNHLYEQYL. The CDR3, as DNA: TGCGCCAGCAGCGACAGCAATTCAAATCACCTCTACGAGCAGTACCTC.

This clonotype was observed many times. The chain has TRBV7-9 and TRBJ2-7, with a possible D match to TRBD1 (6 bases). V dropped 5 bases and J dropped 5 bases, with 16 bases sitting between them. Per the germline V gene, CDR1 is SEHNR and CDR2 is FQNEAQ (reference sequence). The CDR3 consists of 14 residues. As DNA, the CDR3 is TGTGCCAGCAGCCCGGCAGGGGCTCTCCACGAGCAGTACTTC. Protein: CASSPAGALHEQYF. The full variable domain, in which reference TRBV7-9 and TRBJ2-7 provide the parts outside the CDR3, is DTGVSQNPRHKITKRGQNVTFRCDPISEHNRLYWYRQTLGQGPEFLTYFQNEAQLEKSRLLSDRFSAERPKGSFSTLEIQRTEQGDSAMYLCASSPAGALHEQYFGPGTRLTVT.